The 17 T cell receptor beta chains reported below all come from one sample, sequenced in a study of blood T cell repertoires in COVID-19. Assay: immunoSEQ multiplex PCR; the TCRdb copy retains only in-frame clones and omits some. The table has about 480,000 clones, around nine tenths seen once. The sequencing input was PBMCs or T cells enriched from blood (not recorded which). Source of these receptors: a woman between 35 and 50 years old who had recovered from COVID-19.

The V gene is TRBV5-1, the J gene TRBJ1-2; tentatively, D is TRBD1 (5 bases). Looked up from germline, CDR1 is SGHRS and CDR2 is YFSETQ. V lost 4 bases and J lost 1, with 11 bases in between. The CDR3 has 14 residues. CDR3 coding DNA: TGCGCCAGCAGCCCTGGGGCCGGTAACTATGGCTACACCTTC. Its translation is CASSPGAGNYGYTF.

The chain is built from TRBV7-9 and TRBJ2-7, with D perhaps matching TRBD2 (5 bases). Per germline, CDR1 SEHNR and CDR2 FQNEAQ (reference sequence). The CDR3 runs 15 residues. Trimming shortened V by 5 bases and J by 7 bases, and 21 bases separated the two germline ends. The CDR3 reads CASSPRAGPLWEQYF. Written as DNA, the CDR3 is TGTGCCAGCAGCCCCCGGGCGGGCCCCCTCTGGGAGCAGTACTTC. The whole variable domain, filled in from reference TRBV7-9 and TRBJ2-7, reads DTGVSQNPRHKITKRGQNVTFRCDPISEHNRLYWYRQTLGQGPEFLTYFQNEAQLEKSRLLSDRFSAERPKGSFSTLEIQRTEQGDSAMYLCASSPRAGPLWEQYFGPGTRLTVT.

V and J are TRBV6-4 and TRBJ2-2, with a weak D call TRBD1 (5 bases). Looked up from germline, CDR1 is MRHNA and CDR2 is SNTAGT. This CDR3 is built from 13 residues. V dropped 5 bases and J dropped 2 bases, with 6 bases sitting between them. As DNA, the CDR3 is TGTGCCAGCAGTAGGGGAAACACCGGGGAGCTGTTTTTT. It codes for CASSRGNTGELFF.

The chain has TRBV11-3 and TRBJ2-1; TRBD2 matches at 11 bases. V was pared by 2 bases and J by 5 bases, with 8 bases of the junction left unmatched. Germline CDR1 SGHNT, CDR2 YENEEA. This CDR3 comprises 17 residues. CDR3 DNA sequence: TGTGCCAGCAGCTTATCCCCCTTAGCGGGAGGGGACAATGAGCAGTTCTTC. The encoded protein is CASSLSPLAGGDNEQFF.

This clone turned up a few times. The V call is TRBV11-2, the J call TRBJ2-7; 10 bases match TRBD2. With 5 bases clipped from V and 5 bases from J, the junction kept 9 bases outside the gene matches. Germline values: CDR1 SGHAT, CDR2 FQNNGV. The CDR3 extends over 15 amino acids. The CDR3 is CASSLIAGGTHEQYF. In DNA, the CDR3 is TGTGCCAGCAGCCTCATAGCGGGAGGAACCCACGAGCAGTACTTC.

The chain couples TRBV2 to TRBJ2-7, with D hard to call. The ends were cut back, 2 bases at V and 4 bases at J, with 15 bases in the middle. Germline CDR1 and CDR2: SNHLY and FYNNEI. The length of the CDR3 is 15 residues. The CDR3 loop is CASSERGLGGYEQYF. DNA for the CDR3: TGTGCCAGCAGTGAAAGAGGCTTGGGTGGGTACGAGCAGTACTTC. Supplemented by reference TRBV2 and TRBJ2-7, the full variable domain reads EPEVTQTPSHQVTQMGQEVILRCVPISNHLYFYWYRQILGQKVEFLVSFYNNEISEKSEIFDDQFSVERPDGSNFTLKIRSTKLEDSAMYFCASSERGLGGYEQYFGPGTRLTVT.

The rearrangement uses TRBV7-8 and TRBJ1-4; no definite D call. CDR1 and CDR2 (germline): SGHVS, FQNEAQ. The V end lost 5 bases, the J end lost 2 bases, and 12 bases lay between the germline ends. The length of the CDR3 is 15 residues. The CDR3 DNA sequence: TGTGCCAGCAGCCTTCGAGGGCGGACTAATGAAAAACTGTTTTTT. The encoded protein is CASSLRGRTNEKLFF. The entire variable domain, with the rest obtained from reference TRBV7-8 and TRBJ1-4, is as follows: GAGVSQSPRYKVAKRGQDVALRCDPISGHVSLFWYQQALGQGPEFLTYFQNEAQLDKSGLPSDRFFAERPEGSVSTLKIQRTQQEDSAVYLCASSLRGRTNEKLFFGSGTQLSVL.

The rearrangement uses TRBV4-1 and TRBJ1-1; D call uncertain. The CDR3 has 15 residues. Trimming cost V 1 base and J 0 bases, with 9 bases left between them. Germline lookup yields CDR1 MGHRA and CDR2 YSYEKL. As DNA, the CDR3 is TGCGCCAGCAGCCAAGCCCCGGTTTTGAACACTGAAGCTTTCTTT. This encodes CASSQAPVLNTEAFF.

This clone has only a few counts. The chain employs TRBV10-2 and TRBJ1-5; 9 nucleotides align to TRBD1. The CDR3 sequence is 15 residues long. The germline CDR1 and CDR2 sequences are WSHSY and SAAADI. After removal of 0 bases from V and 7 bases from J, the junction contained 4 bases not matched to a gene. CDR3 in amino acids: CASSESPDRGQPQHF. CDR3 coding DNA: TGCGCCAGCAGTGAGTCCCCGGACAGGGGCCAGCCCCAGCATTTT.

This chain joins TRBV4-3 and TRBJ2-1, with TRBD2 identical over 16 bases. The CDR3 sequence is 16 residues long. The junction had 1 base not matched to a gene; V was cut back by 4 bases and J by 4 bases. Germline CDR1 and CDR2: LGHNA and YSLEER. CDR3 amino acids: CASSPGLAGGYNEQFF. The CDR3 bases are TGCGCCAGCAGCCCGGGACTAGCGGGAGGGTACAATGAGCAGTTCTTC.

The chain joins TRBV10-3 to TRBJ2-7; tentative D call: TRBD2 (6 bases). Trimming pared 7 bases from V and 2 bases from J, leaving 18 bases between. The germline V gene encodes CDR1 ENHRY and CDR2 SYGVKD. The CDR3 runs 15 residues. Written as DNA, the CDR3 is TGTGCCATCACCGGGGGACGGGAACCAACCTACGAGCAGTACTTC. This sequence encodes CAITGGREPTYEQYF.

The chain couples TRBV6-1 to TRBJ1-5, with D perhaps matching TRBD1 (5 bases). The CDR3 runs 16 residues. V was clipped by 4 bases and J by 2 bases, with 15 bases between them. Germline loops: CDR1 MNHNS, CDR2 SASEGT. The CDR3 sequence: CASSVGHAAGNQPQHF. CDR3 nucleotides: TGTGCCAGCAGTGTTGGACACGCTGCGGGCAATCAGCCCCAGCATTTT.

The chain uses TRBV19 and TRBJ1-5; the D is unclear. The V gene's germline CDR1 is LNHDA and CDR2 SQIVND (reference sequence). The CDR3 has 17 residues. V was shortened by 1 base and J by 0 bases, with 13 bases between the two germline ends. The CDR3 loop reads CASSIGGGSYSNQPQHF. Written as DNA, the CDR3 is TGTGCCAGTAGTATAGGGGGAGGCAGTTATAGCAATCAGCCCCAGCATTTT.

The genes are TRBV5-6 and TRBJ1-6; D gene ambiguous. V lost 0 bases, J lost 7 bases, and 11 bases lay in between. The length of the CDR3 is 15 residues. Germline CDR1 and CDR2: SGHDT and YYEEEE. The CDR3 loop is CASSLGTPGNSPLHF. The CDR3 DNA reads TGTGCCAGCAGCTTGGGTACCCCAGGCAATTCACCCCTCCACTTT.

This clone was seen only once. CDR3 coding DNA: TGTGCCTGGACAACCGGGACTCTCACAGATACGCAGTATTTT. Protein product: CAWTTGTLTDTQYF. The chain joins TRBV30 to TRBJ2-3, with a possible D match to TRBD2 (6 bases). This CDR3 has 14 amino acids. In germline, CDR1 is GTSNPN, CDR2 SVGIG (reference sequence). Trimming removed 4 bases from V and 2 bases from J, with 13 bases in between. The variable domain in full, with the rest retrieved from reference TRBV30 and TRBJ2-3, is SQTIHQWPATLVQPVGSPLSLECTVEGTSNPNLYWYRQAAGRGLQLLFYSVGIGQISSEVPQNLSASRPQDRQFILSSKKLLLSDSGFYLCAWTTGTLTDTQYFGPGTRLTVL.

The V and J genes are TRBV4-2 and TRBJ1-2; D ambiguous. The CDR3 has 12 residues. Per the germline V gene, CDR1 is LGHNA and CDR2 is YNFKEQ. V was clipped by 0 bases and J by 13 bases, with 12 bases between them. The CDR3 DNA reads as TGTGCCAGCAGCCAAGATTACCAGTACCGCACCTTC. Translation gives CASSQDYQYRTF.

The rearrangement joins TRBV12-3 or TRBV12-4 to TRBJ2-7; unclear D gene. V lost 4 bases and J lost 3, with 10 bases in between. This CDR3 is 13 amino acids long. CDR3 loop: CASSWATVYEQYF. In DNA form, the CDR3 reads TGTGCCAGCAGTTGGGCGACGGTCTACGAGCAGTACTTC.